The next 16 T cell receptor beta chains were all read from a single sample in a study of control samples from healthy donors and cancer patients. This table comes from immunoSEQ multiplex PCR, and its TCRdb copy is limited to in-frame clones, with some not included. The sample holds 95,000 to 150,000 clones, more than 85% seen once. The sample taken for sequencing was blood. Source of these receptors: a woman between 18 and 30 years old in good health.

The chain combines TRBV27 with TRBJ2-6, with D unclear. CDR3 length equals 16 residues. The V gene lost 10 bases and the J gene lost 1 base, with 17 bases spanning the gap. Germline loops: CDR1 MNHEY, CDR2 SMNVEV (reference sequence). CDR3: CATIGALGSGANVLTF. DNA of the CDR3: TGTGCCACCATAGGCGCTTTGGGGTCTGGGGCCAACGTCCTGACTTTC.

This chain links TRBV19 with TRBJ1-2; D perhaps matches TRBD1 (6 bases). This CDR3 has 12 residues. V dropped 5 bases and J dropped 8 bases, with 12 bases sitting between them. Germline assignment: CDR1 LNHDA and CDR2 SQIVND (reference sequence). The CDR3 loop is CASSSGAGGYTF. In DNA, the CDR3 is TGTGCCAGTAGTTCGGGGGCAGGAGGCTACACCTTC.

V gene TRBV30 combines with J gene TRBJ2-7, with TRBD1 identical over 8 bases. CDR3 size: 13 residues. Looked up from germline, CDR1 is GTSNPN and CDR2 is SVGIG (reference sequence). J gave up 7 bases and V 4 bases, and 9 bases lay outside the gene matches. The CDR3 here is CAWNRGYDREQYF. CDR3 sequence (DNA): TGTGCCTGGAACAGGGGGTATGATCGGGAGCAGTACTTC.

The chain carries TRBV19 and TRBJ1-5; D ambiguous. Per the germline V gene, CDR1 is LNHDA and CDR2 is SQIVND (reference sequence). The ends were cut back, 4 bases at V and 7 bases at J, with 8 bases in the middle. The CDR3 is made up of 12 amino acids. CDR3 bases: TGTGCCAGTAGTACGGGTGTACAGCCCCAGCATTTT. Its translation: CASSTGVQPQHF.

The chain recombines TRBV28 with TRBJ1-2, with D uncertain. Between the trimmed V and J ends, which lost 3 bases and 4 bases, there was a span of 9 bases. The CDR3 totals 13 residues. Germline loops: CDR1 MDHEN, CDR2 SYDVKM. The CDR3: CASSFVGFYGYTF. CDR3 nucleotides: TGTGCCAGCAGTTTTGTCGGATTCTATGGCTACACCTTC.

The J gene is TRBJ1-1, the V gene TRBV30; 8 positions match TRBD1. CDR3 length: 15 residues. CDR1 and CDR2 (germline): GTSNPN, SVGIG (reference sequence). The V and J ends lost 0 bases and 3 bases, in that order; junction bases with no gene match: 6. The DNA for the CDR3 is TGTGCCTGGAGTGTAACAGGGGGTTGGCACACTGAAGCTTTCTTT. Translated, it gives CAWSVTGGWHTEAFF.

The genes are TRBV21-1 and TRBJ2-5; TRBD2 is taken as the D call from the table, unchecked against the DNA. TRBV21-1 is assigned pseudogene status. The CDR3 spans 15 residues. As DNA, the CDR3 is TGTGCCAGCAGTTCACGGGGAGGCAACCAAGAGACCCAGTACTTC. This codes for CASSSRGGNQETQYF.

V usage is TRBV18 and J usage is TRBJ2-7; TRBD1 matches 9 bases. The V segment lost 2 bases and the J segment 2 bases; nucleotides outside the gene matches: 4. The CDR3 is 15 amino acids. Germline loops: CDR1 KGHSH, CDR2 LQKENI. The CDR3 coding sequence is TGTGCCAGCTCACCAGGACAGGGGTTAGCCTACGAGCAGTACTTC. This encodes CASSPGQGLAYEQYF. The full variable domain, in which reference TRBV18 and TRBJ2-7 provide the parts outside the CDR3, is NAGVMQNPRHLVRRRGQEARLRCSPMKGHSHVYWYRQLPEEGLKFMVYLQKENIIDESGMPKERFSAEFPKEGPSILRIQQVVRGDSAAYFCASSPGQGLAYEQYFGPGTRLTVT.

CDR3 DNA sequence: TGTGCCAGCAGTGTTTATGGGGAGACCCAGTACTTC. Its translation: CASSVYGETQYF. The chain carries TRBV7-2 and TRBJ2-5, with unresolved D. The CDR3 runs 12 residues. Germline V gene sequence: CDR1 SGHTA, CDR2 FQGNSA. V lost 6 bases and J 5 bases, leaving 10 bases between the germline ends.

This chain connects TRBV3-1 (or the pseudogene TRBV3-2) to TRBJ2-2; D perhaps matches TRBD2 (5 bases). CDR1 is LGHDT, CDR2 YNNKEL, per germline (reference sequence). The length of the CDR3 is 20 residues. Trimming removed 1 base at V and 3 bases at J, with 24 bases between. The CDR3 nucleotides read TGTGCCAGCAGCCAAGTGGACCCCCGCCGGTTTCGGGATCACACCGGGGAGCTGTTTTTT. This codes for CASSQVDPRRFRDHTGELFF.

Concerning this clone itself: The same CDR3 is also encoded by other DNA sequences in this sample. The chain recombines TRBV18 with TRBJ1-5; 8 bases match TRBD1. The CDR3 length is 15 residues. Germline lookup yields CDR1 KGHSH and CDR2 LQKENI. J lost 4 bases, V lost 3 bases, and 5 bases had no gene match. The CDR3 nucleotides are TGTGCCAGCTCACCTGACAGGGGAGGTAATCAGCCCCAGCATTTT. Amino acids: CASSPDRGGNQPQHF. Together with reference TRBV18 and TRBJ1-5, the CDR3 gives the full variable domain: NAGVMQNPRHLVRRRGQEARLRCSPMKGHSHVYWYRQLPEEGLKFMVYLQKENIIDESGMPKERFSAEFPKEGPSILRIQQVVRGDSAAYFCASSPDRGGNQPQHFGDGTRLSIL.

The gene calls are TRBV28 and TRBJ1-1; TRBD1 might be the D (5 bases). Deletions cut 4 bases from V and 2 bases from J, with 11 bases between. The CDR3 totals 14 residues. Germline assignment: CDR1 MDHEN and CDR2 SYDVKM. CDR3 sequence (DNA): TGTGCCAGCAGTTCCCCCCAGGGTAACACTGAAGCTTTCTTT. It specifies CASSSPQGNTEAFF. The whole variable domain, remainder taken from reference TRBV28 and TRBJ1-1, is DVKVTQSSRYLVKRTGEKVFLECVQDMDHENMFWYRQDPGLGLRLIYFSYDVKMKEKGDIPEGYSVSREKKERFSLILESASTNQTSMYLCASSSPQGNTEAFFGQGTRLTVV.

This chain connects TRBV25-1 to TRBJ1-1; D is undetermined. Germline V lookup: CDR1 MGHDK, CDR2 SYGVNS. Trimming took off 1 base at V and 3 bases at J, with 9 bases between the two ends. The CDR3 is 14 amino acids. The CDR3 loop reads CASSEWFRDTEAFF. Written as DNA, the CDR3 is TGTGCCAGCAGTGAATGGTTTCGGGACACTGAAGCTTTCTTT.

The V call is TRBV7-8, the J call TRBJ1-1; 7 positions agree with TRBD1. This CDR3 contains 16 residues. Trimming took 4 bases from V and 0 from J; bases not matched to a gene: 8. CDR1 and CDR2 from the germline V gene are SGHVS and FQNEAQ. CDR3: CASSSTGAQMNTEAFF. The DNA for the CDR3 is TGTGCCAGCAGCTCCACAGGGGCCCAAATGAACACTGAAGCTTTCTTT.

This rearrangement joins TRBV30 to TRBJ2-7; 8 bases are shared with TRBD1. Germline V CDR1 and CDR2: GTSNPN, SVGIG (reference sequence). This CDR3 is 14 amino acids long. The V segment lost 5 bases and the J segment 0 bases; nucleotides outside the gene matches: 6. The CDR3 reads CAWDRQGYSYEQYF. Here the CDR3 DNA reads TGTGCCTGGGACCGACAGGGGTACTCCTACGAGCAGTACTTC.

J is TRBJ1-2 and V is TRBV19; the D gene is possibly TRBD1 (6 bases). This CDR3 comprises 13 residues. The V and J ends lost 8 bases and 4 bases respectively, with 14 bases between them. Germline V gene sequence: CDR1 LNHDA, CDR2 SQIVND (reference sequence). In DNA form, the CDR3 reads TGTGCCAGTTCCTCGACAGGCGTCTATGGCTACACCTTC. This sequence encodes CASSSTGVYGYTF.